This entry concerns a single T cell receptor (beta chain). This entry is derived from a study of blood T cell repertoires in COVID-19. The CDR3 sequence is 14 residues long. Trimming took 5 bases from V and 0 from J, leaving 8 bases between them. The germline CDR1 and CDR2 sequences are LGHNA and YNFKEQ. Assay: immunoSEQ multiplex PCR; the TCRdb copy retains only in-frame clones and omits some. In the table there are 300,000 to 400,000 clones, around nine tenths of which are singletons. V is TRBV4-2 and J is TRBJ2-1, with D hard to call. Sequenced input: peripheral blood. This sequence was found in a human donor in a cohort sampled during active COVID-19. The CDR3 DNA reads TGTGCCAGCAGCTTGGCTAGCTCCTACAATGAGCAGTTCTTC. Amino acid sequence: CASSLASSYNEQFF.